Sequencing of this T cell receptor beta chain was carried out in a study of vaccination and CD4 T cells after COVID-19. Study-level information: Investigators drew the post-COVID samples a median around 100 days after diagnosis, with a range of 35 to 161. SARS-CoV-2, HCoV-NL63, HCoV-OC43 and HCoV-229E supplied the overlapping spike peptides used to stimulate cells. Whole-study findings and limits: This study had few convalescent patients and no early post-infection samples.

The sample's time point: late sampling 161 to 241 days after vaccination in three convalescent patients. The treatment was: roughly ten-day PBMC culture with coronavirus spike peptide pools or control peptides (ViraFEST assay). Peptide-pool expansion of antigen-specific T cells preceded TCR sequencing in ViraFEST. V shed 5 bases, J shed 6 bases, and the junction held 6 bases outside the gene matches. This CDR3 is built from 15 residues. In germline, CDR1 is LNHNV, CDR2 YYDKDF (reference sequence). The study sequenced cultured CD4+ T cell DNA using the Oncomine TCR Beta short-read assay. TCRdb redid the calling of the PCR reads with MiXCR, one entry per CDR3 protein. The data show nearly 25,000 distinct CDR3 sequences, about 29% seen once. This clonotype was counted only a few times. Its antigen is undetermined.

The V call is TRBV15, the J call TRBJ2-3, with 12 bases that match TRBD2. Source: CD4+ T cells from blood, cultured in vitro, taken about 7 months after SARS-CoV-2 vaccination. The receptor was isolated from a human donor who had recovered from COVID-19. The CDR3 here is CATSALAGGYDTQYF. The CDR3 nucleotides are TGTGCCACCAGCGCCCTAGCGGGAGGGTATGATACGCAGTATTTT.